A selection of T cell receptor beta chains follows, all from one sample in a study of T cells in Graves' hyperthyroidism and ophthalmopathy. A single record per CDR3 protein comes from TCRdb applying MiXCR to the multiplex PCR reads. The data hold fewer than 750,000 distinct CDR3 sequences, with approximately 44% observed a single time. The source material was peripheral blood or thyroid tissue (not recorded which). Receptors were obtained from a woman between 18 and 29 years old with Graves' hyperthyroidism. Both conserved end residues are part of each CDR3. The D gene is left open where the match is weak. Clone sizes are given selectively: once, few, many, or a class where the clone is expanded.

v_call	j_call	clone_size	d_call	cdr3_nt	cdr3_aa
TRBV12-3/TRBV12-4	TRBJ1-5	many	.	TGTGCCAGCACCGAGATAGGGCAGCCCCAGCATTTT	CASTEIGQPQHF
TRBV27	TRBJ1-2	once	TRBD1	TGTGCCACTTATACCGGGACAGGGCTCAACTATGGCTACACCTTC	CATYTGTGLNYGYTF
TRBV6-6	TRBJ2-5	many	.	TGTGCCAGCAGTTACGGGCTAGGGCGCACTCGCCAAGAGACCCAGTACTTC	CASSYGLGRTRQETQYF
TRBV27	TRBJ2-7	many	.	TGTGCCAGCAGTTGGGCGGAGGAACCTTACGAGCAGTACTTC	CASSWAEEPYEQYF
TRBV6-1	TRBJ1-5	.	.	TGTGCCAGCAGGGAGAAAAGAAATCAGCCCCAGCATTTT	CASREKRNQPQHF
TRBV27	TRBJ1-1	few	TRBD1	TGTGCCAGCAGTTTATCTCGGACAGGGGTAGCTTTCTTT	CASSLSRTGVAFF
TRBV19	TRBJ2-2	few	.	TGTGCCAGTAGTAGGAGTAGCGGAAGAAAACATGGGGAGCTGTTTTTT	CASSRSSGRKHGELFF
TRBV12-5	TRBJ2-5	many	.	TGTGCTAGTGGTTTCGGGGGGCCCGAGACCCAGTACTTC	CASGFGGPETQYF
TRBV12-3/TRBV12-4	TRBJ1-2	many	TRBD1	TGTGCCAGCAGTTTAAGAGGGGGCAGTAACTATGGCTACACCTTC	CASSLRGGSNYGYTF
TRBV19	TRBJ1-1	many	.	TGTGCCAGTAGCATACCGAACAGGAGAACTGAAGCTTTCTTT	CASSIPNRRTEAFF
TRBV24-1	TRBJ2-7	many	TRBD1	TGTGCCACCAGTGATCATCGGACAGGGAAGGAATACGAGCAGTACTTC	CATSDHRTGKEYEQYF
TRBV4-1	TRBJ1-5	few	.	TGCGCCAGCAGCCAAGAGGCAGGGCCTAATCAGCCCCAGCATTTT	CASSQEAGPNQPQHF
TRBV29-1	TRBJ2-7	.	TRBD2	TGCAGTTATCGAATAGCGGGCGACTACGAGCAGTACTTC	CSYRIAGDYEQYF
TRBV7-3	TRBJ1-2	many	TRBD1	TGTGCCAGCAGCTTAGAGGGGGCAAGATCGGAAGGCTACACCTTC	CASSLEGARSEGYTF